Sequencing of this TCR beta chain was carried out in a study of Ad26.COV2.S vaccination and SARS-CoV-2 variants. In the study overall: Intramuscularly, Ad26.COV2.S was given either once or twice, 56 days apart. Whole-study findings and limits: Total T cell responses, in the TCR breadth and depth analyses, may have been underestimated.

CDR1 and CDR2 (germline): SNHLY, FYNNEI. The CDR3 is 14 residues long. V lost 7 bases and J lost 6, with 19 bases in between. The treatment is: around 19 received Ad26.COV2.S at low or high dose, single or two shots; about five received placebo; per-sample allocation not given. Sampling took place 63 days after the first vaccine or placebo injection. Points on this clone: Its antigen remains unknown.

Measured with immunoSEQ multiplex PCR; TCRdb has only the in-frame clones, and not every one. Altogether about 440,000 clones are present, about nine tenths being singletons, with the ten largest covering 4.3%. The chain combines TRBV2 with TRBJ2-7; D might be TRBD2 (6 bases). This receptor was identified in a person between 18 and 59 years old who received the Ad26.COV2.S COVID-19 vaccine or a placebo. Sequencing used peripheral blood, obtained in a trial of Ad26.COV2.S vaccine versus placebo. The DNA for the CDR3 is TGTGCCAGCATGGGTAACGGGGGACGGATCGAGCAGTACTTC. It yields the protein CASMGNGGRIEQYF.